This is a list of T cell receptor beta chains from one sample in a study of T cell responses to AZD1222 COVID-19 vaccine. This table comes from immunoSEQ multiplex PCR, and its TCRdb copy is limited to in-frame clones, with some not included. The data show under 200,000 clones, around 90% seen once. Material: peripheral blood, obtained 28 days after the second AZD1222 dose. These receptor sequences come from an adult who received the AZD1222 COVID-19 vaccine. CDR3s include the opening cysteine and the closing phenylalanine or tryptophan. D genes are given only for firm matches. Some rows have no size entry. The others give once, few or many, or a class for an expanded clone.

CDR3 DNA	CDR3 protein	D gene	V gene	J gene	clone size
TGTGCCAGCAGCCTCGATGGAACCTACGAGCAGTACTTC	CASSLDGTYEQYF	NA	TRBV11-3	TRBJ2-7	NA
TGTGCCAGCAGCTTAATCGTGGGCCCGAGCTCCTACAATGAGCAGTTCTTC	CASSLIVGPSSYNEQFF	NA	TRBV7-2	TRBJ2-1	NA
TGTGCCAGCAGTTACGGGTACACCGGGGAGCTGTTTTTT	CASSYGYTGELFF	NA	TRBV6-5	TRBJ2-2	NA
TGTGCCAGCAGGAAATGGGACATGACTTATGGCTACACCTTC	CASRKWDMTYGYTF	NA	TRBV27	TRBJ1-2	NA
TGTGCCAGCAGCTCTAGTGCCTGGAACACTGAAGCTTTCTTT	CASSSSAWNTEAFF	NA	TRBV7-2	TRBJ1-1	once
TGTGCCAGCAGCTACCTGGGAAACGGGGAGCTGTTTTTT	CASSYLGNGELFF	NA	TRBV28	TRBJ2-2	NA
TGTGCCAGCATCCCTCCGGGACAGGTTTACGAGCAGTACTTC	CASIPPGQVYEQYF	TRBD1	TRBV28	TRBJ2-7	NA
TGTGCCAGCAGTTTAAAGGATTGGGGCACTGAAGCTTTCTTT	CASSLKDWGTEAFF	NA	TRBV27	TRBJ1-1	few
TGTGCCAGCAGCGTAGTGGCAGGGGGCTACACTGAAGCTTTCTTT	CASSVVAGGYTEAFF	TRBD1	TRBV9	TRBJ1-1	NA
TGTGCCAGCAGCTTAAGGGACAGGGGTGAAAAACTGTTTTTT	CASSLRDRGEKLFF	TRBD1	TRBV7-2	TRBJ1-4	NA
TGTGCCAGCAGCCAAGCCCCAGCCGCCGCGAACACCGGGGAGCTGTTTTTT	CASSQAPAAANTGELFF	NA	TRBV3-1/TRBV3-2	TRBJ2-2	NA